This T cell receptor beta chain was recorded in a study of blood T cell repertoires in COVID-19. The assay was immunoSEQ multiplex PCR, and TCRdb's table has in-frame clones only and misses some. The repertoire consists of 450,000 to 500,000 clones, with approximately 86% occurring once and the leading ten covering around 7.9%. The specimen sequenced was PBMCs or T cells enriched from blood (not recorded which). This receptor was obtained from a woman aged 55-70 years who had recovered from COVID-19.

This CDR3 is CASSLGAGGLYNEQFF. DNA for the CDR3: TGCGCCAGCAGCTTGGGGGCGGGGGGCCTCTACAATGAGCAGTTCTTC. V usage is TRBV5-1 and J usage is TRBJ2-1; 8 nucleotides match TRBD2. J gave up 3 bases and V 0 bases, and 5 bases lay outside the gene matches. The germline gives CDR1 SGHRS, CDR2 YFSETQ. The CDR3 runs 16 residues.